Reported below is one T cell receptor beta chain. Its antigen is currently not known. Per-base quality was not reported, and no clone a single base away is much larger than it. CDR1 and CDR2, looked up from the germline V gene (reference sequence), are SGHNT and YYREEE. Reading from cysteine to phenylalanine, the CDR3 counts 16 amino acids. This entry keeps only the CDR3 DNA: 48 bases, framed from base 1. Clipping removes 5 bases from V and 4 bases from J, with 11 as the unmatched junction base count. To prepare the library, the immunoSEQ multiplex PCR assay was applied. For the multiplex PCR, a mixture combining 60 forward primers for TCR Vbeta segments and 13 reverse primers for TCR Jbeta segments was used. A multiplex PCR assay on genomic DNA amplified the CDR3 region of rearranged TCR beta genes. The amplified TCR beta libraries were sequenced on the Illumina HiSeq System as 87-base-pair reads. Concerning the study's data processing: In a later analysis, 77 million or so unique TCR beta chains were counted across the 690 or so repertoires, and about 9.9 million of these chains were shared by at least two donors. A nearest-neighbor algorithm error-corrected the raw reads and collapsed the reads into unique sequences, merging closely related sequences to remove PCR and sequencing errors. Alignment of CDR3 sequences to IMGT reference sequences was used to assign V, D and J gene segments. For a sequence to be retained, a match of at least six nucleotides was required to both a V gene segment and a J gene segment. A rearrangement was called productive if the CDR3 had no stop codons and remained in frame with V and J, and every other rearrangement was called non-productive. Following IMGT convention, CDR3 was defined as the stretch from the second conserved V-encoded cysteine up to the conserved J-encoded phenylalanine. The earlier analysis of a few hundred of the donors excluded sequences that lacked an unambiguous match to a single V gene segment. An earlier analysis of 587 of the donors called V segments functional above 56.7% productive rearrangements and segregating when the between-donor standard deviation exceeded 5%. A statistical classification framework was built to diagnose cytomegalovirus status from the catalog of TCR beta chain sequences. A later analysis assigned V and J genes by comparing TCR nucleotide sequences with IMGT/GENE-DB human TR gene sequences. Using the TCRdist pipeline, a later analysis assigned CDR3 sequences along with most-parsimonious VDJ recombination scenarios. In a later analysis, each TCR beta chain was defined by its CDR3 amino acid sequence together with its V-gene family, and reads lacking a unique V-gene family were excluded. As a way to deal with suspected cross-contamination and a sequencing artifact, a later analysis dropped hundreds of nucleotide sequences that were highly shared and had low generation probability. In a later analysis, a clonal expansion index was calculated for each public chain from normalized within-repertoire ranks of inferred template counts. In a later analysis, generation probabilities were computed using a VDJ recombination model fitted to out-of-frame rearrangements, and the results were checked against IGoR. In a later analysis, hypergeometric tests were used to score TCR-TCR, TCR-HLA and TCR-CMV co-occurrence, with a repertoire-size bias correction applied to TCR pairs. In a later analysis, false discovery rates were estimated by permuting HLA or CMV assignments 20 times. In a later analysis, co-occurring TCRs were grouped using DBSCAN, with TCRdist sequence similarity added in when clustering inside HLA-allele-positive subsets. For co-occurrence clustering, repertoires with fewer than 30,000 or more than 120,000 public chains were excluded, along with four or five repertoires with anomalous nucleotide sharing. TCRdb stores this immuneACCESS table with in-frame sequences only. Part of the clones is absent; in the studies checked, under half of the shortfall reflects unresolved V genes, and no reason is known for the rest. V, J and clone size are taken as reported in that table, and D and trimming were inferred from the DNA itself. Counted in this sample were about 200,000 clones; 75% to 90% of them appeared once. The ten biggest clones cover approximately 0.31% of the sample.

The cohort was made up of about 670 healthy bone marrow donors. Cohort members were all nominally healthy when sampled, although unrecorded immune exposures were likely present. The donor tested CMV seronegative, placing the donor among the roughly 400 seronegative members of the cohort. A peripheral blood sample was collected from each donor, and TCR beta sequencing was performed on peripheral blood mononuclear cells. The Qiagen DNeasy Blood Extraction Kit was used to extract genomic DNA from the blood cell samples. The sample is drawn from a study of cytomegalovirus exposure and HLA in healthy donors (dated by TCRdb to about 2017). For context, the study as a whole: According to an earlier analysis of 587 of the donors, roughly 180 million T cells yielded 117 million unique TCR beta sequences and about 300 Gb of sequence data. Using immunosequencing, the study profiled T cell repertoires from approximately 700 subjects and related those repertoires to cytomegalovirus serostatus. The study was designed to test whether signatures of past pathogen exposure could be identified by cataloging public T cell receptors. On average, around 200,000 unique TCR beta nucleotide sequences were sequenced per donor among fewer than 500 genotyped donors of the cohort, with roughly 18% of those sequences being non-productive. Class I and class II HLA loci were covered by the typing at four-digit resolution. In a later genetic analysis, genome-wide SNP genotypes for about three fifths of the roughly 670 donors were used, and that subset was treated as a discovery cohort. To predict cytomegalovirus infection status, the study brought together high-throughput TCR immunosequencing, statistical association of individual TCRs with disease status, and machine learning. In a later analysis, previously published TCR beta repertoires from roughly 710 donors were re-analyzed and high-resolution HLA genotyping was added so that TCR occurrence patterns could be studied. In the later analysis, no new phenotypic data were used to find candidate immune exposures; instead, reliance was placed on TCR beta sequences and their occurrence across donors. In addition to the first cohort of about 650 subjects, a separate validation cohort of 120 different subjects was used. Every discovery cohort repertoire had been produced on one sequencing platform. In an earlier analysis of roughly 600 of the donors, high-throughput TCR beta sequencing was used to judge whether each TCR beta V gene segment behaved as functional or pseudogenic. The number of typed donors differed by locus: about 629-640 for A, B, C, DRB1 and DQB1; some 540 for DQA1; 606 for DPA1; and roughly 470 for DPB1. Of the roughly 430 genotyped donors, approximately 80% fell in the genetic ancestry cluster associated with self-reported Caucasian donors. About 280 gigabases of sequencing data and tens of millions of unique TCR sequences were included in an early release covering several hundred HLA-typed donors. Donor age, sex, ethnicity and CMV serostatus were compiled alongside the repertoire data. Four or five DR-DQ haplotypes were handled as single units for association and clustering, since linkage in the cohort was strong. Overall study outcomes, separate from this receptor: The only immune exposure information available for the cohort was CMV serostatus. Because some donors lacked HLA typing at each locus, the association tests relied only on the typed subset. At a false discovery rate of 0.05, a later analysis linked 16,000 or so TCR beta sequences to specific HLA alleles. Because counts were too low, about 18 rarely observed V segments, including chromosome 9 orphons, were left out of the earlier analysis of 587 of the donors. Linkage disequilibrium might explain the correlated functional status among segregating V segments, but an unknown experimental factor could not be excluded. A further reported finding was that TCR beta sequences accurately predicted the HLA-A and HLA-B alleles for most subjects in the first cohort. Compared with the approximately 670-donor mean, donors in an Asian-associated ancestry cluster had fewer N-insertions in productive TCRs, according to a later genetic analysis. When HLA alleles, especially DR and DQ, strongly co-occurred, attributing TCR associations to individual alleles was difficult. The cohort was sequenced for TCR beta chains only, and without alpha or paired-chain data the features that could be detected were limited. In an earlier analysis of approximately 600 of the donors, most TCR beta V segments were observed in productive rearrangements about 90% or about 30% of the time, broadly matching IMGT annotations. Across donors, most TCR sequences were observed very rarely, whereas some public TCRs were present in many individuals. A later analysis found that most CMV-associated TCR beta chains appeared HLA-restricted, with HLA associations seemingly driven largely by CMV exposure. A later analysis found that HLA-associated TCR beta chains were more clonally expanded and had lower generation probabilities than equally common non-associated chains. In a later analysis, several top co-occurrence clusters were reported to appear linked to parvovirus B19, influenza, CMV and Epstein-Barr virus. In a later analysis, TCR association rates were found to vary across HLA loci, with the most associated TCRs seen for DRB1 alleles and the fewest for HLA-C alleles. The 87-base-pair reads could not distinguish some IMGT-functional V segments, including TRBV6-2 and TRBV6-3, so those segments were excluded. The study listed approximately 160 TCR beta chains as associated with cytomegalovirus. The sequencing pipeline was judged likely to have produced a cluster of highly shared sequence variants as a technical artifact. V-gene and J-gene trimming of TCR beta chains was associated with a missense DCLRE1C variant in a later genetic analysis, and the association was replicated in an independent cohort. Presence/absence analyses assumed roughly uniform sequencing depth across donors, an assumption that may not hold. The classifier was reported to diagnose cytomegalovirus status with high specificity and sensitivity in both the original and validation cohorts. The authors suggested that the approach could potentially be extended to other disease states and immunological phenotypes. In vitro tests confirmed that a few of the cytomegalovirus-associated TCR beta chains recognize cytomegalovirus antigens.

The chain is made from TRBV5-4 and TRBJ1-5; 8 central nucleotides agree with TRBD1. This TCR came from a woman aged 25-40 years in good health and CMV-seronegative. Sequencing input: PBMCs. The nucleotide sequence reads TGTGCCAGCAGGCCAAACCTAGGGACAGGTAATCAGCCCCAGCATTTT. Translated, it reads CASRPNLGTGNQPQHF.